The 8 T cell receptor gamma chains below come from one sample, sequenced in a study of gamma delta lymphoproliferative disorders and STAT genes. The receptor sequences were amplified from genomic DNA of peripheral blood mononuclear cells. TCRdb used CATT to re-call clones from the multiplex PCR reads. This sample yields roughly 2,500 gamma-chain clones, of which about 12% are seen a single time; 83% belongs to the top ten. The sample comprised blood. The source of these receptors is a human donor with gamma-delta T-cell large granular lymphocyte leukemia.

By share, this clone counts as medium-sized (0.01 to 0.1%). The V and J genes are TRGV4 and TRGJ1 or TRGJ2. In the absence of a J gene in TCRdb, the DNA was matched to germline to assign it here. CDR3 length equals 12 residues. Trimming took 0 bases from V and 6 from J; bases not matched to a gene: 2. The germline V gene encodes CDR1 EGSTGY and CDR2 YDSYTSSV. The CDR3 loop is CATWDGLYKKLF. The CDR3 DNA follows: TGTGCCACCTGGGATGGGCTTTATAAGAAACTCTTT.

As concerns this clone: Just one base apart from a much larger clone, this may be a read error. The chain links TRGV3 to TRGJ1 or TRGJ2. TCRdb leaves out the J gene; it was filled in here by matching the DNA to germline. Per the germline V gene, CDR1 is VTNTFY and CDR2 is YDVSTARD (reference sequence). The length of the CDR3 is 12 residues. V gave up 2 bases and J gave up 8 bases; unmatched junction bases: 6. The CDR3 sequence: CATWDTQHKKLF. The CDR3 bases are TGTGCCACCTGGGACACCCAACATAAGAAACTCTTT.

This clone was recorded many times. The chain carries TRGV9 and TRGJP2. TCRdb gives no J gene; it was assigned here by matching the DNA to germline. The germline V gene has CDR1 GITISATS and CDR2 ISYDGTV (reference sequence). CDR3 length equals 16 residues. V lost 0 bases, J lost 0 bases, and 4 bases stayed unmatched. CDR3 protein: CALWEVTYSSDWIKTF. Here the CDR3 DNA reads TGTGCCTTGTGGGAGGTGACATATAGTAGTGATTGGATCAAGACGTTT.

This clone was picked up many times. V and J are TRGV2 and TRGJP. No J segment appears in TCRdb, so it was assigned here by matching the sequence to germline. The CDR3 extends over 18 amino acids. CDR1 and CDR2 (germline): EGSNGY, YDSYNSKV. The junction had 6 bases not matched to a gene; V was cut back by 0 bases and J by 4 bases. The CDR3 region is CATWDGPEQELGKKIKVF. For the CDR3, the DNA is TGTGCCACCTGGGACGGGCCAGAACAAGAGTTGGGCAAAAAAATCAAGGTATTT.

This clone came up many times. This chain connects TRGV8 to TRGJP1. TCRdb offers no J gene call, so here the DNA was matched to germline to obtain one. The CDR3 runs to 16 residues. Losses at the gene ends were 1 base for V and 1 base for J; bases not matched to a gene: 6. Germline CDR1 is VENAVY and CDR2 is YDSYNSRV. CDR3 in amino acids: CATWDRGGTTGWFKIF. CDR3 in DNA: TGTGCCACCTGGGATAGAGGGGGTACCACTGGTTGGTTCAAGATATTT.

This clone was seen only a few times. The CDR3, as DNA: TGTGCTGCGTGGGATTTCCACCTTAAGAAACTCTTT. Protein product: CAAWDFHLKKLF. The chain is built from TRGV10 and TRGJ1 or TRGJ2. Matching the DNA to germline supplied the J gene, which TCRdb does not give. TRGV10 is designated an ORF whose function remains uncertain. The CDR3 is made up of 12 amino acids. Unmatched junction bases numbered 11, after V lost 8 bases and J lost 9 bases.

Within the sample, this clone is medium-sized (0.01 to 0.1%). The translation of this DNA and the TCRdb protein of a much larger clone differ at residue 5, probably owing to a read error; the protein shown here is translated from the DNA. This chain links TRGV9 with TRGJ1 or TRGJ2. The J gene is not listed in TCRdb, so it was assigned here from a DNA match to germline. Germline V gene data show CDR1 as GITISATS and CDR2 as ISYDGTV (reference sequence). The CDR3 is made up of 9 amino acids. Trimming took 9 bases from V and 12 from J; bases not matched to a gene: 8. The CDR3: CALEGGKLF. CDR3 in DNA: TGTGCCTTGGAGGGGGGGAAACTCTTT.

By its share, this clone is medium-sized. The rearrangement uses TRGV2 and TRGJ1 or TRGJ2. Assignment of the J gene here rests on matching the DNA to germline, because TCRdb gives none. This CDR3 has 13 residues. J was trimmed by 6 bases and V by 0 bases; bases with no gene match: 5. In germline, CDR1 is EGSNGY, CDR2 YDSYNSKV. The CDR3 sequence: CATWDGPVYKKLF. The CDR3 DNA is TGTGCCACCTGGGACGGGCCTGTTTATAAGAAACTCTTT.